One sample yielded the 13 T cell receptor beta chains listed below, sequenced in a study of blood T cell repertoires in COVID-19. The protocol was immunoSEQ multiplex PCR, while the TCRdb copy is restricted to in-frame clones and leaves out a portion. Of approximately 360,000 clones in the sample, more than 70% were seen once. Sequencing input: PBMCs or T cells enriched from blood (not recorded which). The receptors derive from a man aged 35 to 55 in a cohort exposed to, infected with or recovered from COVID-19 (not recorded which).

This clone was detected once. This rearrangement joins TRBV28 to TRBJ2-7; tentative D call: TRBD1 (6 bases). Germline V gives CDR1 MDHEN, CDR2 SYDVKM. Trimming removed 10 bases from V and 1 base from J, with 14 bases in between. This CDR3 is 13 amino acids long. The CDR3 sequence: CATHNQGSYEQYF. CDR3 sequence (DNA): TGTGCCACCCACAACCAGGGGTCCTACGAGCAGTACTTC.

This chain uses TRBV28 with TRBJ1-5; no reliable D call. The CDR3 sequence is 15 residues long. V shed 4 bases and J shed 7 bases, with 17 bases lying between them. Germline loops: CDR1 MDHEN, CDR2 SYDVKM. In nucleotides, the CDR3 is TGTGCCAGCAGTTCCCCACTCGGGATGAGCCAGCCCCAGCATTTT. It is translated as CASSSPLGMSQPQHF.

The chain carries TRBV5-1 and TRBJ2-2; tentatively, D is TRBD2 (6 bases). The length of the CDR3 is 15 residues. Trimming left V 4 bases short and J 4 bases short, with 14 bases between. Germline V gene data show CDR1 as SGHRS and CDR2 as YFSETQ. CDR3 sequence reads: CASSTGDSFTGELFF. As DNA, the CDR3 is TGCGCCAGCAGCACGGGGGACTCCTTCACCGGGGAGCTGTTTTTT.

The chain is built from TRBV6-5 and TRBJ2-1, with TRBD2 identical over 8 bases. The CDR3 is 14 residues long. The J segment lost 8 bases and the V segment lost 5 bases, leaving 8 bases of the junction unmatched. The germline CDR1 and CDR2 sequences are MNHEY and SVGAGI. Written as DNA, the CDR3 is TGTGCCAGCAGTCAAAGCGGGAGTCGATATGAGCAGTTCTTC. Its translation: CASSQSGSRYEQFF.

This chain connects TRBV5-6 to TRBJ2-7; D might be TRBD1 (5 bases). The length of the CDR3 is 14 residues. V dropped 1 base and J dropped 2 bases, with 10 bases sitting between them. The germline V gene has CDR1 SGHDT and CDR2 YYEEEE. The CDR3 DNA follows: TGTGCCAGCAGCTTGATGTTGACAGCCTACGAGCAGTACTTC. Its translation: CASSLMLTAYEQYF.

The CDR3 DNA reads TGTGCCAGCAGCCAACAAAGCGGAGGTAGCACAGATACGCAGTATTTT. It is translated as CASSQQSGGSTDTQYF. This chain uses TRBV3-1 (or the pseudogene TRBV3-2) with TRBJ2-3, with D possibly matching TRBD2 (5 bases). Germline-derived CDR1 and CDR2 are LGHDT and YNNKEL (reference sequence). V gave up 2 bases and J gave up 0 bases, with 12 bases separating them. CDR3 length: 16 amino acids.

The rearrangement joins TRBV5-1 to TRBJ2-2, with TRBD1 matching over 9 bases. The V and J ends lost 4 bases and 7 bases, in that order; junction bases with no gene match: 8. Germline CDR1 is SGHRS and CDR2 is YFSETQ. CDR3 length: 15 amino acids. This CDR3 is CASSEQGASVGELFF. CDR3 nucleotide sequence: TGCGCCAGCAGCGAACAGGGGGCGTCCGTCGGGGAGCTGTTTTTT.

There are a few counts of this clone. V gene TRBV27 combines with J gene TRBJ2-3; 10 positions match TRBD2. CDR3 length: 14 residues. The trim removed 6 bases at V and 5 bases at J, leaving 5 bases unmatched. Germline V lookup: CDR1 MNHEY, CDR2 SMNVEV (reference sequence). CDR3 nucleotide sequence: TGTGCCAGCAGCCACCGACTAGCGGGAGATACGCAGTATTTT. Protein product: CASSHRLAGDTQYF.

The V gene is TRBV7-2, the J gene TRBJ2-7; TRBD1 agrees at 10 bases. This CDR3 region has 15 residues. The germline V gene has CDR1 SGHTA and CDR2 FQGNSA. The trim removed 5 bases at V and 0 bases at J, leaving 4 bases unmatched. Here the CDR3 reads CASSQRTGGSYEQYF. The CDR3 DNA follows: TGTGCCAGCAGCCAAAGGACAGGGGGCTCCTACGAGCAGTACTTC.

This clone occurred a few times. V gene TRBV5-4 combines with J gene TRBJ1-2; D is uncertain. Between the trimmed V and J ends, which lost 6 bases and 6 bases, there was a span of 15 bases. The CDR3 has 13 residues. Per germline, CDR1 SGHNT and CDR2 YYREEE (reference sequence). CDR3 sequence (DNA): TGTGCCAGCACCTCGGGGAGGGCGGATGGCTACACCTTC. Translating gives CASTSGRADGYTF.

This chain links TRBV24-1 with TRBJ2-1, with D hard to call. This CDR3 contains 15 residues. V was trimmed by 2 bases and J by 5 bases, leaving 12 bases between them. Germline values: CDR1 KGHDR, CDR2 SFDVKD. The CDR3 nucleotides are TGTGCCACCAGTGATTCAAAGTCTCTAGACAATGAGCAGTTCTTC. Translated: CATSDSKSLDNEQFF.

This sequence joins TRBV30 and TRBJ2-7, with 10 bases matching TRBD2. The CDR3 has 13 residues. The germline V gene encodes CDR1 GTSNPN and CDR2 SVGIG (reference sequence). The V segment lost 4 bases and the J segment 1 base; nucleotides outside the gene matches: 1. The CDR3, as DNA: TGTGCCTGGACTAGCGGGAGTTCCTACGAGCAGTACTTC. Residues: CAWTSGSSYEQYF.

The chain's CDR3 is CASSDQPRGITDTQYF. In DNA, the CDR3 is TGTGCCAGCAGCGACCAACCGAGAGGGATCACAGATACGCAGTATTTT. The rearrangement links TRBV7-3 to TRBJ2-3; perhaps TRBD2 as D (5 bases). V lost 5 bases to trimming and J lost 2 bases, with 17 bases between them. Germline V gene sequence: CDR1 SGHTA, CDR2 FQGTGA. The CDR3 is made up of 16 amino acids.